This TCR beta chain was identified during a study of blood T cells in healthy people across ages. Study-level results: Significant beta diversity loss was already apparent by age approximately 36, declining roughly linearly. Investigators viewed diversity estimates from one million T cells as underestimates, the study reported. With unsorted PBMCs, a conclusive comparison of naive versus antigen-experienced cells was not possible.

Combining a sample-barcoded 5' primer with a J-beta primer mix, a second PCR ran for about 7 to 11 cycles. TCRdb re-called the 5' RACE reads with MiXCR, one entry per CDR3 protein. The data show 660,000 or so distinct CDR3 sequences, under 65% seen once. The CDR3 covers 17 residues. The V gene's germline CDR1 is SGHAT and CDR2 FQNNGV. Trimming shortened V by 2 bases and J by 3 bases, and 17 bases separated the two germline ends. With regard to this clonotype: What it binds is unknown.

Sequencing was performed on blood. The chain couples TRBV11-2 to TRBJ2-1; TRBD1 or TRBD2 may be the D gene (5 bases each). The receptor was isolated from a man in his 60s in good health. This chain's CDR3 is CASSLSRDQIFYNEQFF. The CDR3 DNA follows: TGTGCCAGCAGCTTATCCAGGGACCAGATTTTCTACAATGAGCAGTTCTTC.